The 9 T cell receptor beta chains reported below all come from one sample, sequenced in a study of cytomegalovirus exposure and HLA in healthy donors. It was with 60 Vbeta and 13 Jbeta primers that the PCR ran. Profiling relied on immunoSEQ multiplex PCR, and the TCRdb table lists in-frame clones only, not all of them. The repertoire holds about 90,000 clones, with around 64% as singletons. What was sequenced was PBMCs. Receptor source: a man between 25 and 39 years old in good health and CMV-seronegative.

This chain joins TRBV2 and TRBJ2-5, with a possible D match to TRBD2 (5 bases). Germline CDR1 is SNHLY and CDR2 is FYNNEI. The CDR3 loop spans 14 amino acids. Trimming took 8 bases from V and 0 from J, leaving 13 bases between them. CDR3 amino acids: CASGNRGNQETQYF. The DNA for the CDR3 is TGTGCCAGCGGAAACCGGGGAAACCAAGAGACCCAGTACTTC. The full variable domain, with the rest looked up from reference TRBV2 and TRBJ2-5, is EPEVTQTPSHQVTQMGQEVILRCVPISNHLYFYWYRQILGQKVEFLVSFYNNEISEKSEIFDDQFSVERPDGSNFTLKIRSTKLEDSAMYFCASGNRGNQETQYFGPGTRLLVL.

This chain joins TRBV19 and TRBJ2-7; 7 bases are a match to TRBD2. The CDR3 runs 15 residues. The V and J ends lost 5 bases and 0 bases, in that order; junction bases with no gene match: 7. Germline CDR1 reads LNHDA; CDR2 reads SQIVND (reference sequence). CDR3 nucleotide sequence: TGTGCCAGTAGTGTCCAGGGACTAAGCTCCTACGAGCAGTACTTC. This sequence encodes CASSVQGLSSYEQYF.

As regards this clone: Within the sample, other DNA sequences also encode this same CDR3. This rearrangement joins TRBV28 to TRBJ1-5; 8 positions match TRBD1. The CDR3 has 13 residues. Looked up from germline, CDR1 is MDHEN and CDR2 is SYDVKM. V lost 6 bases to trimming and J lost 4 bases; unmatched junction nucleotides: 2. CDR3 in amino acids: CASRRQGNQPQHF. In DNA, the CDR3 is TGTGCCAGCAGACGACAGGGGAATCAGCCCCAGCATTTT.

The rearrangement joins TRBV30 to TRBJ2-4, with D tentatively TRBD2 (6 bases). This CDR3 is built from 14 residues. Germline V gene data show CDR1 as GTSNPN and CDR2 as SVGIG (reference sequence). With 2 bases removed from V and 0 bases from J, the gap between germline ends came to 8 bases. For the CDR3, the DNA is TGTGCCTGGAGTTCAGCGGGAGCCAAAAACATTCAGTACTTC. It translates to CAWSSAGAKNIQYF.

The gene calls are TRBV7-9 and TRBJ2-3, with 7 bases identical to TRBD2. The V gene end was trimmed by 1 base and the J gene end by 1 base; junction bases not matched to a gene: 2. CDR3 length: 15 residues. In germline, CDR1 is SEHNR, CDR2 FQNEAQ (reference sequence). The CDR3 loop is CASSLESGGTDTQYF. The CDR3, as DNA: TGTGCCAGCAGCTTAGAAAGCGGGGGCACAGATACGCAGTATTTT.

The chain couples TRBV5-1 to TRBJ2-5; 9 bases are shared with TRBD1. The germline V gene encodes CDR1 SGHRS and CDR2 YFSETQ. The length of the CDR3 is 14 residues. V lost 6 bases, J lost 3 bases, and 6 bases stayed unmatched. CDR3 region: CASKTGGPEETQYF. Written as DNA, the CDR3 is TGCGCCAGCAAGACAGGGGGACCAGAAGAGACCCAGTACTTC.

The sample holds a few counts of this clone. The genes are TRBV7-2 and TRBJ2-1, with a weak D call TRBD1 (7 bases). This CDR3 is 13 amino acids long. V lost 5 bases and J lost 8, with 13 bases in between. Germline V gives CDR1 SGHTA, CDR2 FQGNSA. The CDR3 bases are TGTGCCAGCAGCCCCCAGGGGGGCGATGAGCAGTTCTTC. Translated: CASSPQGGDEQFF.

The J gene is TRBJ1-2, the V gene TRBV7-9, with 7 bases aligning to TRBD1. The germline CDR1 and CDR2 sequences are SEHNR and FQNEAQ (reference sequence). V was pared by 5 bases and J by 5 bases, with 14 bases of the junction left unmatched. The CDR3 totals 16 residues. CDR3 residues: CASSPALSGQFYGYTF. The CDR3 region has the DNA TGTGCCAGCAGCCCTGCGTTATCGGGACAGTTTTATGGCTACACCTTC.

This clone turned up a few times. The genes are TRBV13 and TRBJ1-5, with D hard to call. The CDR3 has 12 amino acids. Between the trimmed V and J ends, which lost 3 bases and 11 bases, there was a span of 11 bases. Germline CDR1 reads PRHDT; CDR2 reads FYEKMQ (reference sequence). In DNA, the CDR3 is TGTGCCAGCAGCTTCTTCGGGGAGGCCCAGCATTTT. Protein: CASSFFGEAQHF.